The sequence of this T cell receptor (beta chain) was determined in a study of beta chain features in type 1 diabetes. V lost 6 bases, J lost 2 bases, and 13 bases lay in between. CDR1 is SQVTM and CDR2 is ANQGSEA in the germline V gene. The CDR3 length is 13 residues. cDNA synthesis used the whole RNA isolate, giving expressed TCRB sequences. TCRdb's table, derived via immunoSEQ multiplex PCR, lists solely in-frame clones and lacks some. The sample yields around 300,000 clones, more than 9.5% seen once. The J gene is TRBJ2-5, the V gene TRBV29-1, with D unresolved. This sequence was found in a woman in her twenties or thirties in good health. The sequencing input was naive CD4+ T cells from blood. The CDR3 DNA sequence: TGCAGCGTCCAAGATGCGATACAAGAGACCCAGTACTTC. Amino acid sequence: CSVQDAIQETQYF. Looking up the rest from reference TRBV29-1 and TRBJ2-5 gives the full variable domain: SAVISQKPSRDICQRGTSLTIQCQVDSQVTMMFWYRQQPGQSLTLIATANQGSEATYESGFVIDKFPISRPNLTFSTLTVSNMSPEDSSIYLCSVQDAIQETQYFGPGTRLLVL.